The 6 T cell receptor beta chains below come from one sample, sequenced in a study of T cell responses to AZD1222 COVID-19 vaccine. Method: immunoSEQ multiplex PCR; TCRdb's copy keeps in-frame clones and lacks some. The sample holds under 150,000 clones, roughly 90% seen once. Here the sequenced sample was peripheral blood, taken on day 0 of MenACWY control vaccination. The receptors stem from an adult in good health.

The J gene is TRBJ1-2, the V gene TRBV5-5, with D unclear. The CDR3 length is 12 residues. Trimming removed 4 bases at V and 5 bases at J, with 9 bases between. The germline V gene has CDR1 SGHKS and CDR2 YYEKEE (reference sequence). CDR3 sequence: CASSPTEYGYTF. The DNA of the CDR3 is TGTGCCAGCAGCCCAACAGAGTATGGCTACACCTTC.

This clone was seen a handful of times. The chain recombines TRBV27 with TRBJ1-1, with D possibly TRBD1 on 5 matching bases. Trimming removed 1 base at V and 8 bases at J, with 11 bases between. Germline lookup yields CDR1 MNHEY and CDR2 SMNVEV (reference sequence). This CDR3 is 13 amino acids long. CDR3 region: CASSLYQGPEAFF. The CDR3 DNA reads as TGTGCCAGCAGTTTATACCAGGGACCAGAAGCTTTCTTT.

The chain links TRBV14 to TRBJ2-2, with TRBD2 identical over 15 bases. The CDR3 length is 19 residues. The V gene's germline CDR1 is SGHDN and CDR2 FVKESK. Trimming removed 2 bases from V and 5 bases from J; junction bases left unmatched: 9. The CDR3 DNA follows: TGTGCCAGCAGCCAAAGAGGACTAGCGGGAGGGCCCTCGACCGGGGAGCTGTTTTTT. The encoded protein is CASSQRGLAGGPSTGELFF.

This CDR3 reads CSVVGGVTTGELFF. The DNA for the CDR3 is TGCAGCGTTGTCGGGGGAGTGACTACCGGGGAGCTGTTTTTT. The chain uses TRBV29-1 and TRBJ2-2; tentative D call: TRBD2 (6 bases). Trimming pared 4 bases from V and 5 bases from J, leaving 14 bases between. This CDR3 is 14 amino acids long. CDR1 and CDR2 (germline): SQVTM, ANQGSEA.

V usage is TRBV27 and J usage is TRBJ2-3, with 9 bases identical to TRBD2. Trimming removed 2 bases from V and 8 bases from J; junction bases left unmatched: 14. CDR1 and CDR2 from the germline V gene are MNHEY and SMNVEV (reference sequence). The CDR3 extends over 17 amino acids. As DNA, the CDR3 is TGTGCCAGCAGTTTACTCCCTAGCGGGACTGCACAGGGTACGCAGTATTTT. This encodes CASSLLPSGTAQGTQYF.

The rearrangement joins TRBV7-7 to TRBJ2-2; TRBD1 aligns across 7 bases. Germline assignment: CDR1 SSHAT and CDR2 FNYEAQ (reference sequence). V shed 5 bases and J 0 bases; nucleotides not matched to a gene: 3. The CDR3 is made up of 15 amino acids. The CDR3: CASSRDSPNTGELFF. The CDR3 DNA sequence: TGTGCCAGCAGCAGGGACAGTCCGAACACCGGGGAGCTGTTTTTT.